This paragraph reports one T cell receptor beta chain. Methods used by the authors: Counts of nucleated cells, estimated from reference gene primer amplification, were obtained. Here immunoSEQ multiplex PCR was the method, and the copy in TCRdb shows in-frame clones only, minus some. That table supplies the V and J calls and clone size; D and trimming were determined from the DNA. The data hold under 150,000 clones, with about nine tenths observed a single time. These data come from a study of blood T cell repertoires in COVID-19. Across the whole study: From the United States, Italy and Spain came samples of acute and convalescent COVID-19.

CDR1 LGHDT and CDR2 YNNKEL come from the germline V gene (reference sequence). The trim removed 4 bases at V and 4 bases at J, leaving 7 bases unmatched. The CDR3 totals 15 residues. Sequencing input: peripheral blood. This TCR derives from a man over 45 with active COVID-19. The V gene is TRBV3-1 (or the pseudogene TRBV3-2), the J gene TRBJ2-3; 8 nucleotides line up with TRBD2. Here the CDR3 DNA reads TGTGCCAGCAGCCTATTCGGGGGGGAATCAGATACGCAGTATTTT. As protein: CASSLFGGESDTQYF.